Listed below are T cell receptor beta chains from one sample, sequenced in a study of T cell responses to AZD1222 COVID-19 vaccine. Sequenced by immunoSEQ multiplex PCR; TCRdb stores in-frame clones only, minus some. The sample lists about 100,000 clones; about 86% were seen once. The starting material was peripheral blood, obtained on day 0 of AZD1222 vaccination. These receptors were obtained from an adult in good health. Both conserved end residues are part of each CDR3. The D gene is left open where the match is weak. Rows give clone size only sometimes, using once, few, many, or a class for an expanded clone.

CATSRQVYGYTF	TGTGCCACCTCCCGGCAGGTGTATGGCTACACCTTC	.	.	TRBV28	TRBJ1-2
CASLEGNYGYTF	TGTGCCAGTTTGGAGGGGAACTATGGCTACACCTTC	.	.	TRBV6-6	TRBJ1-2
CASSPKVAALTGELFF	TGTGCCAGCAGCCCCAAAGTGGCAGCCCTCACCGGGGAGCTGTTTTTT	.	.	TRBV7-3	TRBJ2-2
CASRQRDVGNEQYF	TGTGCCAGCCGGCAGCGGGATGTCGGGAACGAGCAGTACTTC	TRBD2	.	TRBV7-8	TRBJ2-7
CASSYWPGSGNTIYF	TGTGCCAGCAGTTACTGGCCTGGCTCTGGAAACACCATATATTTT	.	.	TRBV6-5	TRBJ1-3
CASSLFGTEPYNEQFF	TGTGCCAGCAGTTTATTTGGGACAGAGCCCTACAATGAGCAGTTCTTC	TRBD1	.	TRBV27	TRBJ2-1
CASRVDIGGTYEQYF	TGTGCCAGCAGGGTAGATATTGGGGGGACCTACGAGCAGTACTTC	.	.	TRBV2	TRBJ2-7
CASSSVDRDVHEQYF	TGTGCCAGCAGCTCCGTGGACAGGGATGTTCACGAGCAGTACTTC	TRBD1	.	TRBV7-9	TRBJ2-7
CASSQDRGRFNEQFF	TGTGCCAGCAGCCAAGACAGGGGGCGCTTCAATGAGCAGTTCTTC	TRBD1	.	TRBV14	TRBJ2-1
CASSAQGDTEAFF	TGTGCCAGCAGCGCACAGGGGGACACTGAAGCTTTCTTT	TRBD1	.	TRBV7-9	TRBJ1-1
CASSTQPSLDSEAFF	TGTGCCAGCTCAACCCAGCCCAGTTTGGACTCTGAAGCTTTCTTT	.	.	TRBV18	TRBJ1-1
CASSASGAPNYGYTF	TGTGCCAGTAGTGCCTCAGGGGCGCCAAACTATGGCTACACCTTC	.	.	TRBV19	TRBJ1-2
CASSSQGYEQFF	TGTGCCAGCAGCTCACAGGGTTATGAGCAGTTCTTC	.	.	TRBV7-2	TRBJ2-1
CASSETGSEYF	TGTGCCAGCAGTGAGACAGGCAGCGAGTACTTC	.	.	TRBV2	TRBJ2-4
CASSLDPNEQFF	TGCGCCAGCAGCTTGGATCCGAATGAGCAGTTCTTC	.	.	TRBV5-1	TRBJ2-1
CAISETSGGADTQYF	TGTGCCATCAGCGAAACTAGCGGGGGGGCTGATACGCAGTATTTT	TRBD2	.	TRBV10-3	TRBJ2-3
CASSFLRTGYGYTF	TGTGCCAGCAGCTTCCTCCGGACAGGCTATGGCTACACCTTC	TRBD1	.	TRBV5-8	TRBJ1-2
CASSEREAPPFF	TGCGCCAGCAGTGAGAGGGAGGCTCCGCCGTTCTTC	.	.	TRBV10-1	TRBJ2-1
CASSPDGTNYGYTF	TGTGCCAGCAGCCCAGACGGAACTAACTATGGCTACACCTTC	.	.	TRBV7-3	TRBJ1-2
CASSPAGDTEAFF	TGTGCCAGCAGCCCAGCGGGGGACACTGAAGCTTTCTTT	.	.	TRBV7-9	TRBJ1-1
CAISVTGFYEQYF	TGTGCCATCAGTGTAACAGGGTTTTACGAGCAGTACTTC	.	.	TRBV10-3	TRBJ2-7
CASSLGGSGNTIYF	TGTGCCAGCAGCTTGGGGGGTTCTGGAAACACCATATATTTT	.	.	TRBV7-2	TRBJ1-3
CASSQVRESPLHF	TGCGCCAGCAGCCAAGTGCGCGAGTCACCCCTCCACTTT	.	.	TRBV4-1	TRBJ1-6
CASSLEYRGRTEAFF	TGCGCCAGCAGCTTGGAGTACAGGGGGCGGACTGAAGCTTTCTTT	TRBD1	.	TRBV5-1	TRBJ1-1
CASSSPIAVLPYEQYF	TGTGCCAGCAGTTCTCCTATAGCGGTTCTTCCCTACGAGCAGTACTTC	.	.	TRBV2	TRBJ2-7
CASSLYGRGYGYTF	TGTGCCAGCAGCTTATACGGCAGGGGTTATGGCTACACCTTC	.	few	TRBV7-2	TRBJ1-2
CATKDQVNTEAFF	TGTGCCACCAAAGATCAGGTGAACACTGAAGCTTTCTTT	.	.	TRBV7-3	TRBJ1-1
CASSDGQGNTEAFF	TGTGCCAGCAGCGACGGACAGGGGAACACTGAAGCTTTCTTT	TRBD1	.	TRBV7-9	TRBJ1-1
CASRPLAHPSYEQYF	TGTGCCAGCAGACCTCTAGCGCACCCCTCCTACGAGCAGTACTTC	.	.	TRBV7-2	TRBJ2-7
CASSRDNGGGTQYF	TGTGCCAGCAGCCGCGATAACGGGGGGGGCACCCAGTACTTC	TRBD2	.	TRBV6-6	TRBJ2-5
CASNRDRVYNEQFF	TGTGCCAGTAACCGAGACAGGGTCTACAATGAGCAGTTCTTC	TRBD1	.	TRBV19	TRBJ2-1
CASSLTGMRADTQYF	TGCGCCAGCAGCTTGACAGGGATGAGGGCAGATACGCAGTATTTT	.	.	TRBV5-1	TRBJ2-3
CASSLVSGRAGETQYF	TGTGCCAGCAGCTTAGTTAGCGGGAGGGCCGGGGAGACCCAGTACTTC	TRBD2	.	TRBV7-9	TRBJ2-5
CSVGTQANYGYTF	TGCAGCGTCGGGACACAAGCTAACTATGGCTACACCTTC	.	.	TRBV29-1	TRBJ1-2
CASSWGTSLDADGYTF	TGTGCCAGCAGTTGGGGGACAAGTCTAGATGCAGATGGCTACACCTTC	.	.	TRBV27	TRBJ1-2
CATSRDWEANYGYTF	TGTGCCACCAGCAGAGATTGGGAAGCTAACTATGGCTACACCTTC	.	.	TRBV15	TRBJ1-2
CASSHGQGSEQYF	TGTGCCAGCAGCCACGGACAGGGCAGTGAGCAGTACTTC	TRBD1	once	TRBV4-2	TRBJ2-7
CASSATAGVAGQFF	TGTGCCAGCAGCGCTACCGCGGGGGTAGCGGGGCAGTTCTTC	TRBD2	.	TRBV9	TRBJ2-1
CASSLFGTGGYNEQFF	TGTGCCAGCAGTCTCTTCGGGACAGGGGGGTACAATGAGCAGTTCTTC	TRBD1	.	TRBV28	TRBJ2-1
CASSLLQGQETQYF	TGCGCCAGCAGCTTATTACAGGGGCAAGAGACCCAGTACTTC	TRBD1	.	TRBV5-1	TRBJ2-5
CASSQHWDGGYEQYF	TGCGCCAGCAGCCAACATTGGGATGGAGGCTACGAGCAGTACTTC	.	.	TRBV5-1	TRBJ2-7